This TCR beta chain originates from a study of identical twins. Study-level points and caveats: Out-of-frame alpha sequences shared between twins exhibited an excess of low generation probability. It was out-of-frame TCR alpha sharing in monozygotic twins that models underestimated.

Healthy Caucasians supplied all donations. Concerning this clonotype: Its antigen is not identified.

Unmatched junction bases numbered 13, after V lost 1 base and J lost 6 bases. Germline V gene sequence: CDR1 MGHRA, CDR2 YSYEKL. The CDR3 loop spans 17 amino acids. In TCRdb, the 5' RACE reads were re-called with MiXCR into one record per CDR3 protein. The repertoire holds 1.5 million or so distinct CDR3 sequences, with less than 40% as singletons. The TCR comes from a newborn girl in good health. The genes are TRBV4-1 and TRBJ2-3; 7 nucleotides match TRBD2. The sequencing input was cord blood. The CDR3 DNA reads TGCGCCAGCAGCCAAGTTAGTTTGCGGGGGTCCAGGGATACGCAGTATTTT. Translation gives CASSQVSLRGSRDTQYF.